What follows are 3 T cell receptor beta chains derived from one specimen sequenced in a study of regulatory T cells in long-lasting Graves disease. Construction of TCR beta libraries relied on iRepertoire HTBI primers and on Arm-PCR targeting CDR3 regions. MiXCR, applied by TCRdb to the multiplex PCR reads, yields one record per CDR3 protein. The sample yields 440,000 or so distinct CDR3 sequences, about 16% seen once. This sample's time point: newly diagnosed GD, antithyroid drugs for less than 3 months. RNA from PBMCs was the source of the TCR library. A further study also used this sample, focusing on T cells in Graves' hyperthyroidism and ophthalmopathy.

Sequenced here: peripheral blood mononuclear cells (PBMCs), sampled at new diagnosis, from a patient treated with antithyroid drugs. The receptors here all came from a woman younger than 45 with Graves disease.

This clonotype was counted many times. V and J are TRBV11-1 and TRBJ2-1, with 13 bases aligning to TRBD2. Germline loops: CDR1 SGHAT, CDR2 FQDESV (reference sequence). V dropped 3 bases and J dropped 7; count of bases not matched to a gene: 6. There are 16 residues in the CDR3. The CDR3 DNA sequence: TGTGCCAGCAGCTTTCCGGGACTAGCGGGATTAAATGAGCAGTTCTTC. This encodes CASSFPGLAGLNEQFF.

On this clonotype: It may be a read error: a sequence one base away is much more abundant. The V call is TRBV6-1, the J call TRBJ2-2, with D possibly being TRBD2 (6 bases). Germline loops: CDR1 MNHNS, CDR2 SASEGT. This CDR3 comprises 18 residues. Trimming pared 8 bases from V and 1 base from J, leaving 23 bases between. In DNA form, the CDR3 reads TGTGCCAGCCGTCTAAGCGGGCCCAGTGCTCTGAACACCGGGGAGCTGTTTTTT. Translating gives CASRLSGPSALNTGELFF.

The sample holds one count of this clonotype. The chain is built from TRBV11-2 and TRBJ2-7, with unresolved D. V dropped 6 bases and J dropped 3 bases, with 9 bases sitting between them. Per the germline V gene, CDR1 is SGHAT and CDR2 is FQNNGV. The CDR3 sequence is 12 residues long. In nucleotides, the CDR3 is TGTGCCAGCAGTTCAGCGCGCTACGAGCAGTACTTC. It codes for CASSSARYEQYF.